This TCR beta chain was sequenced in a study of identical twins. Note on this clonotype: Its antigen is currently unknown.

Points from the study as a whole: Weaker excess sharing between twins was seen in beta out-of-frame sequences. Twins shared out-of-frame alpha sequences with excess low generation probability. High-abundance cord blood beta clonotypes had fewer insertions; memory repertoires showed none.

TCRdb called the 5' RACE reads again in MiXCR, with one record for every CDR3 protein. The profile covers about 530,000 distinct CDR3 sequences, with roughly 15% appearing a single time and around 0.4% taken by the ten largest. This CDR3 has 14 amino acids. V was clipped by 7 bases and J by 5 bases; unmatched bases: 5. This same sample was also part of a study on yellow fever vaccine responses in identical twins.

The sample taken for sequencing was CD4+ T cells sorted from blood. This sequence joins TRBV12-3 or TRBV12-4 and TRBJ2-1, with 10 bases lining up with TRBD2. The TCR sequence derives from a woman aged 18-35 years in good health. The CDR3 sequence is CASTMGLANNEQFF. The CDR3 DNA reads as TGTGCCAGCACCATGGGACTAGCGAACAATGAGCAGTTCTTC.